A selection of T cell receptor beta chains follows, all from one sample in a study of cytomegalovirus exposure and HLA in healthy donors. Only in-frame clones appear in the TCRdb table, and some are missing; sequencing was by immunoSEQ multiplex PCR. In the table there are under 200,000 clones, 79% of which are singletons. The specimen was PBMCs. Receptors originate from a woman between 40 and 55 years old in good health and CMV-seronegative. Each CDR3 is given without its conserved first and last residue.

CDR3 protein: ASAEGEQPQH; V gene: TRBV6-1; J gene: TRBJ1-5
CDR3 protein: ASSLTLAGGADTQY; V gene: TRBV7-8; J gene: TRBJ2-3
CDR3 protein: ASKRSRGSNEQF; V gene: TRBV5-1; J gene: TRBJ2-1
CDR3 protein: ASKPLHRVNQPQH; V gene: TRBV6-5; J gene: TRBJ1-5
CDR3 protein: ASSLTGYPSSYNEQF; V gene: TRBV7-3; J gene: TRBJ2-1
CDR3 protein: AWSVGQKGTDTQY; V gene: TRBV30; J gene: TRBJ2-3
CDR3 protein: ASSSRRLAGEDETQY; V gene: TRBV7-7; J gene: TRBJ2-5
CDR3 protein: ASSYTGDIQY; V gene: TRBV7-9; J gene: TRBJ2-4
CDR3 protein: ASSPGGRATDTQY; V gene: TRBV5-6; J gene: TRBJ2-3
CDR3 protein: ASSSGTSGRNSYEQY; V gene: TRBV27; J gene: TRBJ2-7
CDR3 protein: ASSGRTLEQY; V gene: TRBV6-5; J gene: TRBJ2-7
CDR3 protein: ASSVPSGRNEQF; V gene: TRBV9; J gene: TRBJ2-1
CDR3 protein: ASSLEGRAYEQY; V gene: TRBV5-1; J gene: TRBJ2-7
CDR3 protein: ASSEGSFTEAF; V gene: TRBV6-4; J gene: TRBJ1-1
CDR3 protein: ASSPIAGGSSYEQY; V gene: TRBV5-1; J gene: TRBJ2-7
CDR3 protein: ASTYDSRGQPQH; V gene: TRBV6-1; J gene: TRBJ1-5
CDR3 protein: ASSTRPLAGEMDEQF; V gene: TRBV4-2; J gene: TRBJ2-1
CDR3 protein: ASSEEGGTGYEKLF; V gene: TRBV6-1; J gene: TRBJ1-4
CDR3 protein: ASSSHTSQGETQY; V gene: TRBV7-2; J gene: TRBJ2-5
CDR3 protein: AISGAGQTGGYT; V gene: TRBV10-3; J gene: TRBJ1-2
CDR3 protein: ASSLRPTGTGVPDTQY; V gene: TRBV18; J gene: TRBJ2-3
CDR3 protein: ASSSGGSGKTDTQY; V gene: TRBV5-1; J gene: TRBJ2-3
CDR3 protein: SVEEKKNTEAF; V gene: TRBV29-1; J gene: TRBJ1-1
CDR3 protein: SVEGGAVYNEQF; V gene: TRBV29-1; J gene: TRBJ2-1
CDR3 protein: AWSVQVNSQY; V gene: TRBV30; J gene: TRBJ2-3
CDR3 protein: ASSVGQDSSYEQY; V gene: TRBV9; J gene: TRBJ2-7
CDR3 protein: ASSEAGGVGVSPLH; V gene: TRBV6-1; J gene: TRBJ1-6
CDR3 protein: ASSQDRRVMNTEAF; V gene: TRBV4-2; J gene: TRBJ1-1
CDR3 protein: AWTPFTNEKLF; V gene: TRBV30; J gene: TRBJ1-4
CDR3 protein: AWSSGGGHGYT; V gene: TRBV30; J gene: TRBJ1-2
CDR3 protein: ASSYRGTDTEAF; V gene: TRBV6-6; J gene: TRBJ1-1
CDR3 protein: AWSGGPGQPQH; V gene: TRBV30; J gene: TRBJ1-5
CDR3 protein: ASSEQSNEQY; V gene: TRBV5-1; J gene: TRBJ2-7
CDR3 protein: ASSIPSGSSTEAF; V gene: TRBV19; J gene: TRBJ1-1
CDR3 protein: ASRETRGAEAF; V gene: TRBV19; J gene: TRBJ1-1
CDR3 protein: ASGFEPETEAF; V gene: TRBV12-5; J gene: TRBJ1-1
CDR3 protein: AWSAGQGSNQPQH; V gene: TRBV30; J gene: TRBJ1-5
CDR3 protein: ASSLGGGGHNEQF; V gene: TRBV11-3; J gene: TRBJ2-1
CDR3 protein: AWSVRANEQF; V gene: TRBV30; J gene: TRBJ2-1
CDR3 protein: ASSLYGTGGMDIQY; V gene: TRBV28; J gene: TRBJ2-4
CDR3 protein: ASTNLGGRFAEAF; V gene: TRBV6-5; J gene: TRBJ1-1
CDR3 protein: SVAPAQGPYNEQF; V gene: TRBV29-1; J gene: TRBJ2-1
CDR3 protein: ASSFEGRGDTQY; V gene: TRBV7-9; J gene: TRBJ2-3
CDR3 protein: ATGEVGTSGDAYEQY; V gene: TRBV21-1; J gene: TRBJ2-7
CDR3 protein: ASSTHRDRVSPLH; V gene: TRBV14; J gene: TRBJ1-6
CDR3 protein: ASSLQENTEAF; V gene: TRBV4-1; J gene: TRBJ1-1
CDR3 protein: SASDGGPTEAF; V gene: TRBV29-1; J gene: TRBJ1-1
CDR3 protein: ASSLFLAGAVYEQY; V gene: TRBV7-9; J gene: TRBJ2-7
CDR3 protein: ASSGGTGDYGYT; V gene: TRBV5-8; J gene: TRBJ1-2
CDR3 protein: ASSLGHEVYEQY; V gene: TRBV9; J gene: TRBJ2-7
CDR3 protein: ASSLYSFSGNQPQH; V gene: TRBV7-9; J gene: TRBJ1-5
CDR3 protein: SARLAGTEQY; V gene: TRBV29-1; J gene: TRBJ2-7
CDR3 protein: ASGGLGRNTEAF; V gene: TRBV19; J gene: TRBJ1-1